The table lists the clone carrying this T cell receptor beta chain with a few counts. The antigen is undetermined. V was cut by 3 bases and J by 5 bases, with 19 bases left in between. This CDR3 is 16 amino acids long. Germline V CDR1 and CDR2: SGDLS, YYNGEE. Via the markers CD45RO/CCR7/CD25/CD127/CD95/CD27, stem cell-like memory, regulatory, central memory and naive CD4+ cells were sorted. This sample is part of a study of beta chain features in type 1 diabetes. Study-level results: Shorter templates might be favored by PCR, equally in patients and controls.

cDNA synthesis used the whole RNA isolate, giving expressed TCRB sequences. The protocol was immunoSEQ multiplex PCR, while the TCRdb copy is restricted to in-frame clones and leaves out a portion. The sample contains roughly 150,000 clones, just over 9% of which appear only once. The chain employs TRBV9 and TRBJ2-3; D gene ambiguous. The sample comprised central memory CD4+ T cells from blood. This receptor was taken from a woman aged 18-29 years in good health. Here the CDR3 DNA reads TGTGCCAGCAGCGGGCCCCGTGGCTCTCTCGAAGATACGCAGTATTTT. This sequence encodes CASSGPRGSLEDTQYF.